This T cell receptor (beta chain) was profiled in a study of T-cell reconstitution after alpha-beta-depleted transplantation in children. General study findings and limits: One year after transplant, T-cell counts and diversity came mostly from newly produced T cells. Reportedly, only several hundred clones from non-depleted graft cells drove alpha-beta T-cell counts at about two months. It was surviving recipient T cells and thymic progenitors that gave some patients high TCRbeta diversity at day 60.

Unique molecular identifiers were used to barcode this TCRbeta library. TCRdb analysed the PCR reads with MiXCR anew, one entry per CDR3 protein. The table lists roughly 500,000 distinct CDR3 sequences, approximately 10% of them singletons. The germline V gene encodes CDR1 ENHRY and CDR2 SYGVKD. There are 12 residues in the CDR3. Trimming left V 7 bases short and J 9 bases short, with 16 bases between. This clonotype occurred many times. Its specificity is unknown. Sequencing was performed on PBMCs, taken before TCRalphabeta/CD19-depleted stem cell transplant. This sequence originates from a child between 2 and 9 years old with inherited bone marrow failure, due to receive a stem cell transplant. The chain recombines TRBV10-3 with TRBJ2-7; possibly TRBD1 for D (7 bases). CDR3 sequence (DNA): TGTGCCATCACTTCCGGGACAGCGGGGCAGTACTTC. It codes for CAITSGTAGQYF.